Below are 12 T cell receptor beta chains sequenced from a single sample in a study of PD-L1 blockade in urothelial cancer. Only in-frame clones appear in the TCRdb table, and some are missing; sequencing was by immunoSEQ multiplex PCR. The sample comprises about 51,000 clones, 70% to 90% of which are singletons, and over 20% rests with the top ten. Time point here: pretreatment peripheral blood. Sequencing was performed on PBMCs, taken around atezolizumab (anti-PD-L1) treatment. The receptors shown here come from a man aged 55 to 70 with urothelial cancer.

This chain links TRBV5-1 with TRBJ2-3; 8 bases are a match to TRBD1. The CDR3 covers 15 residues. Germline V gene data show CDR1 as SGHRS and CDR2 as YFSETQ. V was pared by 4 bases and J by 0 bases, with 4 bases of the junction left unmatched. CDR3 in amino acids: CASSPGQVSTDTQYF. The DNA of the CDR3 is TGCGCCAGCAGCCCGGGACAGGTTAGCACAGATACGCAGTATTTT. Drawing the rest from reference TRBV5-1 and TRBJ2-3, the complete variable domain is KAGVTQTPRYLIKTRGQQVTLSCSPISGHRSVSWYQQTPGQGLQFLFEYFSETQRNKGNFPGRFSGRQFSNSRSEMNVSTLELGDSALYLCASSPGQVSTDTQYFGPGTRLTVL.

This chain uses TRBV11-2 with TRBJ2-1; tentative D call: TRBD1 (6 bases). The ends were cut back, 5 bases at V and 7 bases at J, with 12 bases in the middle. Germline V gene lookup returns CDR1 SGHAT and CDR2 FQNNGV. This CDR3 has 13 residues. The CDR3 loop is CASSIIQGNEQFF. The CDR3, as DNA: TGTGCCAGCAGCATCATACAGGGAAATGAGCAGTTCTTC.

This chain joins TRBV5-1 and TRBJ2-3; TRBD1 aligns across 7 bases. Germline CDR1 reads SGHRS; CDR2 reads YFSETQ. Losses at the gene ends were 4 bases for V and 3 bases for J; bases not matched to a gene: 11. This CDR3 has 16 amino acids. The chain's CDR3 is CASSRGQRRNTDTQYF. DNA for the CDR3: TGCGCCAGCAGCCGGGGACAGCGGCGGAATACAGATACGCAGTATTTT.

The rearrangement uses TRBV6-5 and TRBJ2-7; D may be TRBD1 (6 bases). In germline, CDR1 is MNHEY, CDR2 SVGAGI. This CDR3 has 12 amino acids. Trimming stripped 4 bases from V and 2 bases from J, with 6 bases between. As DNA, the CDR3 is TGTGCCAGCAGTTCAGGGGCCTACGAGCAGTACTTC. Its translation: CASSSGAYEQYF.

The CDR3 DNA sequence: TGTGCCAGCAGCGTAGAAAGGGGGCTCAATTACTATGGCTACACCTTC. It codes for CASSVERGLNYYGYTF. The genes are TRBV9 and TRBJ1-2, with 7 bases matching TRBD1. V lost 0 bases and J lost 3; bases outside the gene matches: 8. This CDR3 has 16 residues. Per the germline V gene, CDR1 is SGDLS and CDR2 is YYNGEE.

With regard to this clone: At one end, the junction sequence differs from germline, possibly due to a read error. This rearrangement joins TRBV7-7 to TRBJ2-2; 9 bases fit TRBD1. Germline CDR1 and CDR2: SSHAT and FNYEAQ (reference sequence). The CDR3 runs 17 residues. CDR3 bases: TGTGCTAGCAGCTTCAGCCCGGGACAGGGATCCACCGGGGAGCTGTTTTTT. Translating gives CASSFSPGQGSTGELFF.

V usage is TRBV10-2 and J usage is TRBJ1-4; the match to TRBD1 covers 10 bases. The CDR3 is 16 amino acids. Per the germline V gene, CDR1 is WSHSY and CDR2 is SAAADI. Trimming took 7 bases from V and 3 from J; bases not matched to a gene: 8. The CDR3 is CASTDRGRGANEKLFF. The CDR3 DNA reads TGCGCCAGCACCGACAGGGGGCGTGGGGCTAATGAAAAACTGTTTTTT.

The V and J genes are TRBV4-2 and TRBJ2-2, with D possibly matching TRBD2 (5 bases). The CDR3 is made up of 15 amino acids. V was clipped by 4 bases and J by 4 bases, with 13 bases between them. Germline lookup yields CDR1 LGHNA and CDR2 YNFKEQ. The CDR3 nucleotides are TGTGCCAGCAGCCTGGGCGGACTTGGCACCGGGGAGCTGTTTTTT. Protein: CASSLGGLGTGELFF.

The rearrangement uses TRBV14 and TRBJ1-1; the match to TRBD1 covers 8 bases. Germline V gives CDR1 SGHDN, CDR2 FVKESK. Trimming cost V 3 bases and J 1 base; bases outside gene matches: 4. CDR3 length equals 15 residues. This CDR3 is CASSHLDRENTEAFF. As DNA, the CDR3 is TGTGCCAGCAGCCACCTGGACAGGGAGAACACTGAAGCTTTCTTT.

The chain has TRBV2 and TRBJ1-4, with D possibly being TRBD1 (6 bases). This CDR3 comprises 15 residues. Germline assignment: CDR1 SNHLY and CDR2 FYNNEI. Trimming took off 3 bases at V and 6 bases at J, with 14 bases between the two ends. CDR3 amino acids: CASSEFQGNDEKLFF. The CDR3 DNA follows: TGTGCCAGCAGTGAGTTCCAGGGGAATGATGAAAAACTGTTTTTT.

CDR3 coding DNA: TGTGCCAGCAGTGAACGAGGACAGAAATTAATTAGCAATCAGCCCCAGCATTTT. This encodes CASSERGQKLISNQPQHF. This sequence joins TRBV2 and TRBJ1-5; D is perhaps TRBD1 (6 bases). Germline V gene lookup returns CDR1 SNHLY and CDR2 FYNNEI. This CDR3 region has 18 residues. The ends were cut back, 2 bases at V and 0 bases at J, with 17 bases in the middle.

CDR3 sequence reads: CAISAYRASTDTQYF. DNA for the CDR3: TGTGCCATCAGTGCGTACAGGGCTAGCACAGATACGCAGTATTTT. The chain links TRBV10-3 to TRBJ2-3; D is perhaps TRBD1 (6 bases). CDR3 size: 15 residues. V dropped 4 bases and J dropped 0 bases, with 11 bases sitting between them. The germline V gene has CDR1 ENHRY and CDR2 SYGVKD.